Listed below are T cell receptor beta chains from one sample, sequenced in a study of shared clonotypes between healthy human individuals. The data were produced by immunoSEQ multiplex PCR, yet TCRdb's version contains in-frame clones alone and is incomplete. Among fewer than 400,000 clones listed, roughly 70% were seen once. The sample taken for sequencing was memory CD4+ T cells sorted from blood. The receptors were gathered from a man aged 25-40 years in good health. The CDR3 runs from the conserved cysteine through the conserved F or W. The order of the fields is D gene, CDR3 length, V gene, J gene, clone size, CDR3 DNA, CDR3 protein. A D gene is named only where the DNA matches it firmly. Expanded clones are given a class, and other clones once, few, many or no size at all.

D gene: -; CDR3 length: 13; V gene: TRBV6-1; J gene: TRBJ2-6; clone size: few; CDR3 DNA: TGTGCGATGGAGAGTTCTGGGGCCAACGTCCTGACTTTC; CDR3 protein: CAMESSGANVLTF
D gene: TRBD2; CDR3 length: 12; V gene: TRBV2; J gene: TRBJ2-1; clone size: -; CDR3 DNA: TGTGCCAGCACGGGAGGCTACAATGAGCAGTTCTTC; CDR3 protein: CASTGGYNEQFF
D gene: TRBD1; CDR3 length: 14; V gene: TRBV5-1; J gene: TRBJ1-1; clone size: -; CDR3 DNA: TGCGCCAGCAGCTTACAGGGGCATCGGACTGAAGCTTTCTTT; CDR3 protein: CASSLQGHRTEAFF
D gene: -; CDR3 length: 14; V gene: TRBV2; J gene: TRBJ1-1; clone size: -; CDR3 DNA: TGTGCCAGCAAGCGACAGAGCATGAACACTGAAGCTTTCTTT; CDR3 protein: CASKRQSMNTEAFF
D gene: TRBD1; CDR3 length: 15; V gene: TRBV5-1; J gene: TRBJ2-7; clone size: many; CDR3 DNA: TGCGCCAGCAGCTTCGGGACAGGGGATTTGGGCGAGCAGTACTTC; CDR3 protein: CASSFGTGDLGEQYF
D gene: -; CDR3 length: 13; V gene: TRBV27; J gene: TRBJ2-7; clone size: few; CDR3 DNA: TGTGCCAGCAGTTTTCGACAGGCCTACGAGCAGTACTTC; CDR3 protein: CASSFRQAYEQYF
D gene: -; CDR3 length: 14; V gene: TRBV4-1; J gene: TRBJ2-1; clone size: many; CDR3 DNA: TGCGCCAGCAGCCAAGCCACTAGTTTTAGTGAGCAGTTCTTC; CDR3 protein: CASSQATSFSEQFF
D gene: TRBD1; CDR3 length: 17; V gene: TRBV18; J gene: TRBJ2-1; clone size: -; CDR3 DNA: TGTGCCAGCTCACCACCAGTGGGACAGGGTTTCTACAATGAGCAGTTCTTC; CDR3 protein: CASSPPVGQGFYNEQFF
D gene: -; CDR3 length: 16; V gene: TRBV19; J gene: TRBJ1-3; clone size: many; CDR3 DNA: TGTGCCAGTAGCCCCTCCACAGTAAGCTCTGGAAACACCATATATTTT; CDR3 protein: CASSPSTVSSGNTIYF
D gene: -; CDR3 length: 13; V gene: TRBV2; J gene: TRBJ2-7; clone size: many; CDR3 DNA: TGTGCCAGCAGTGGAGACAGGCTCTACGAGCAGTACTTC; CDR3 protein: CASSGDRLYEQYF
D gene: -; CDR3 length: 15; V gene: TRBV6-5; J gene: TRBJ1-2; clone size: -; CDR3 DNA: TGTGCCAGCAGTCAAGGGATAAGGGGGAACTATGGCTACACCTTC; CDR3 protein: CASSQGIRGNYGYTF
D gene: TRBD1; CDR3 length: 14; V gene: TRBV11-2; J gene: TRBJ1-4; clone size: -; CDR3 DNA: TGTGCCAGCAGCGAGACAGGGGGCTACGAAAAACTGTTTTTT; CDR3 protein: CASSETGGYEKLFF
D gene: TRBD1; CDR3 length: 17; V gene: TRBV19; J gene: TRBJ2-1; clone size: -; CDR3 DNA: TGTGCCAGTAGTCCGAGGGTCGGGACAGGAGTAGGGAATGAGCAGTTCTTC; CDR3 protein: CASSPRVGTGVGNEQFF
D gene: TRBD1; CDR3 length: 15; V gene: TRBV7-3; J gene: TRBJ2-7; clone size: -; CDR3 DNA: TGTGCCAGCAGCTTAGAAGGGGGACAGGGCTACGAGCAGTACTTC; CDR3 protein: CASSLEGGQGYEQYF
D gene: -; CDR3 length: 15; V gene: TRBV2; J gene: TRBJ2-7; clone size: -; CDR3 DNA: TGTGCCAGCATTTCGACCCTCGCCGCATCCTACGAGCAGTACTTC; CDR3 protein: CASISTLAASYEQYF
D gene: -; CDR3 length: 23; V gene: TRBV21-1; J gene: TRBJ2-6; clone size: -; CDR3 DNA: TGTGCCAGCAGCAAAGGGTGTAATAAGGGGGACAGGGCCCCTCCACCCGGGGCCAACGTCCTGACTTTC; CDR3 protein: CASSKGCNKGDRAPPPGANVLTF
D gene: -; CDR3 length: 13; V gene: TRBV5-1; J gene: TRBJ2-7; clone size: -; CDR3 DNA: TGCGCCAGCAGCTTGAACGGGCGCCAGGAGCAGTACTTC; CDR3 protein: CASSLNGRQEQYF
D gene: TRBD2; CDR3 length: 14; V gene: TRBV6-1; J gene: TRBJ2-7; clone size: once; CDR3 DNA: TGTGCCGGCTCCAAAGCGGGAGGAATATACGAGCAGTACTTC; CDR3 protein: CAGSKAGGIYEQYF
D gene: TRBD2; CDR3 length: 16; V gene: TRBV5-1; J gene: TRBJ2-3; clone size: many; CDR3 DNA: TGCGCCAGCAGCTACGACAGCGGGGGTCGCACAGATACGCAGTATTTT; CDR3 protein: CASSYDSGGRTDTQYF
D gene: -; CDR3 length: 14; V gene: TRBV5-4; J gene: TRBJ2-2; clone size: -; CDR3 DNA: TGTGCCAGCAGCTTCGGACTGGCGGACGGGGAGCTGTTTTTT; CDR3 protein: CASSFGLADGELFF
D gene: TRBD1; CDR3 length: 13; V gene: TRBV5-1; J gene: TRBJ2-1; clone size: few; CDR3 DNA: TGCGCCAGCAGCCAGACAGGGCGCAATGAGCAGTTCTTC; CDR3 protein: CASSQTGRNEQFF
D gene: TRBD2; CDR3 length: 12; V gene: TRBV28; J gene: TRBJ2-5; clone size: -; CDR3 DNA: TGTGCCAGCGGGCTAGCGGCAGAGACCCAGTACTTC; CDR3 protein: CASGLAAETQYF
D gene: -; CDR3 length: 15; V gene: TRBV19; J gene: TRBJ1-5; clone size: few; CDR3 DNA: TGTGCCAGTAGTATGTCAGGGTATAGCAATCAGCCCCAGCATTTT; CDR3 protein: CASSMSGYSNQPQHF
D gene: -; CDR3 length: 14; V gene: TRBV2; J gene: TRBJ2-4; clone size: -; CDR3 DNA: TGTGCCAGTTTTTCGCAGGGACCCAAAAACATTCAGTACTTC; CDR3 protein: CASFSQGPKNIQYF
D gene: -; CDR3 length: 13; V gene: TRBV6-6; J gene: TRBJ2-5; clone size: many; CDR3 DNA: TGTGCCAGCCAAGGGGGTTTTCAGCAGACCCAGTACTTC; CDR3 protein: CASQGGFQQTQYF
D gene: -; CDR3 length: 15; V gene: TRBV5-8; J gene: TRBJ2-1; clone size: few; CDR3 DNA: TGTGCCAGCAGCCTGACGTCGGGGCCCGACAATGAGCAGTTCTTC; CDR3 protein: CASSLTSGPDNEQFF
D gene: -; CDR3 length: 13; V gene: TRBV30; J gene: TRBJ2-5; clone size: few; CDR3 DNA: TGTGCCTGGAGCCGGGACAACCAAGAGACCCAGTACTTC; CDR3 protein: CAWSRDNQETQYF
D gene: TRBD2; CDR3 length: 15; V gene: TRBV11-3; J gene: TRBJ2-3; clone size: -; CDR3 DNA: TGTGCCAGCAGCTTGGGAGCGGGAGGCACAGATACGCAGTATTTT; CDR3 protein: CASSLGAGGTDTQYF